These 16 T cell receptor beta chains were sequenced from one sample in a study of blood T cell repertoires in COVID-19. The assay was immunoSEQ multiplex PCR, and TCRdb's table has in-frame clones only and misses some. The sample holds more than 95,000 clones, around 86% seen once. The sequenced sample was peripheral blood. The source is a man aged 45-60 years with acute or convalescent COVID-19.

Here the CDR3 reads CASSFTGDGTEAFF. CDR3 in DNA: TGCGCCAGCAGTTTTACAGGGGATGGCACTGAAGCTTTCTTT. This rearrangement joins TRBV5-1 to TRBJ1-1, with 7 bases identical to TRBD1. V was clipped by 5 bases and J by 4 bases; unmatched bases: 8. This CDR3 comprises 14 residues. In germline, CDR1 is SGHRS, CDR2 YFSETQ.

The CDR3 spells CASHRGSNYGYTF. As DNA, the CDR3 is TGTGCCAGTCACAGGGGGTCGAACTATGGCTACACCTTC. The V call is TRBV25-1, the J call TRBJ1-2, with 8 bases lining up with TRBD1. The CDR3 consists of 13 residues. V shed 9 bases, J shed 2 bases, and the junction held 5 bases outside the gene matches. CDR1 MGHDK and CDR2 SYGVNS come from the germline V gene.

The V call is TRBV28, the J call TRBJ2-1; 10 bases are a match to TRBD2. The CDR3 is made up of 16 amino acids. Germline CDR1 is MDHEN and CDR2 is SYDVKM. V dropped 5 bases and J dropped 4; count of bases not matched to a gene: 8. CDR3 residues: CASSQILAGLYNEQFF. The CDR3 bases are TGTGCCAGCAGTCAAATACTAGCGGGGCTATACAATGAGCAGTTCTTC. Drawing the rest from reference TRBV28 and TRBJ2-1, the complete variable domain is DVKVTQSSRYLVKRTGEKVFLECVQDMDHENMFWYRQDPGLGLRLIYFSYDVKMKEKGDIPEGYSVSREKKERFSLILESASTNQTSMYLCASSQILAGLYNEQFFGPGTRLTVL.

The chain joins TRBV4-2 to TRBJ2-5, with 11 bases that match TRBD2. This CDR3 contains 16 residues. The V segment lost 2 bases and the J segment 1 base; nucleotides outside the gene matches: 3. The germline gives CDR1 LGHNA, CDR2 YNFKEQ. CDR3 sequence (DNA): TGTGCCAGCAGCCAAACCGGGACTAGCGGCCAAGAGACCCAGTACTTC. It yields the protein CASSQTGTSGQETQYF.

This rearrangement joins TRBV9 to TRBJ2-7, with TRBD1 identical over 9 bases. J lost 2 bases, V lost 4 bases, and 4 bases had no gene match. CDR1 is SGDLS and CDR2 is YYNGEE in the germline V gene. The CDR3 loop spans 14 amino acids. Written as DNA, the CDR3 is TGTGCCAGCAGCTCACAGGGGGCCGCCTACGAGCAGTACTTC. Its translation: CASSSQGAAYEQYF. The variable domain in full, completed from reference TRBV9 and TRBJ2-7, reads DSGVTQTPKHLITATGQRVTLRCSPRSGDLSVYWYQQSLDQGLQFLIQYYNGEERAKGNILERFSAQQFPDLHSELNLSSLELGDSALYFCASSSQGAAYEQYFGPGTRLTVT.

V is TRBV7-8 and J is TRBJ2-5; D might be TRBD1 (5 bases). Trimming cost V 5 bases and J 5 bases, with 12 bases left between them. The CDR3 totals 13 residues. Germline V gene lookup returns CDR1 SGHVS and CDR2 FQNEAQ. DNA of the CDR3: TGTGCCAGCAGCGAAGGGGTCCGGGAGACCCAGTACTTC. Residues: CASSEGVRETQYF.

V is TRBV24-1 and J is TRBJ2-7; D call uncertain. CDR3 length equals 12 residues. Germline V gene lookup returns CDR1 KGHDR and CDR2 SFDVKD. The V gene lost 9 bases and the J gene lost 0 bases, with 8 bases spanning the gap. CDR3: CATPGSSYEQYF. The CDR3 DNA sequence: TGTGCCACCCCGGGTAGCTCCTACGAGCAGTACTTC.

This clone has only one observation. The rearrangement uses TRBV11-2 and TRBJ1-1, with TRBD1 matching over 7 bases. From germline, CDR1 is SGHAT and CDR2 FQNNGV. The junction had 5 bases not matched to a gene; V was cut back by 1 base and J by 0 bases. This CDR3 spans 16 amino acids. CDR3 bases: TGTGCCAGCAGCTTAGGAACAGGGGTCTTGAACACTGAAGCTTTCTTT. It encodes CASSLGTGVLNTEAFF.

The V gene is TRBV30, the J gene TRBJ2-1; TRBD2 agrees at 8 bases. The CDR3 is 15 amino acids. Germline V CDR1 and CDR2: GTSNPN, SVGIG (reference sequence). The ends lost 2 bases at V and 7 bases at J; junction bases unmatched: 10. The CDR3 is CAWSRGGSFGNEQFF. The CDR3, as DNA: TGTGCCTGGAGTCGGGGGGGGTCCTTTGGGAATGAGCAGTTCTTC.

The chain employs TRBV12-3 or TRBV12-4 and TRBJ2-7; TRBD1 is a possible D gene (5 bases). The V gene lost 5 bases and the J gene lost 0 bases, with 8 bases spanning the gap. This CDR3 has 13 amino acids. CDR3 DNA: TGTGCCAGCAGTCTGACAGCCTCCTACGAGCAGTACTTC. Its translation: CASSLTASYEQYF.

The gene calls are TRBV28 and TRBJ1-5; TRBD1 agrees at 9 bases. Germline CDR1 reads MDHEN; CDR2 reads SYDVKM. Germline trimming cut 5 bases from V and 2 bases from J; bases unmatched to any gene: 4. The CDR3 is 15 amino acids. CDR3 bases: TGTGCCAGCAGTACAGGGGGCTTGGGCAATCAGCCCCAGCATTTT. Protein product: CASSTGGLGNQPQHF.

V and J are TRBV5-4 and TRBJ2-5, with 11 bases that match TRBD2. V shed 3 bases, J shed 2 bases, and the junction held 6 bases outside the gene matches. The CDR3 is 16 amino acids. CDR1 is SGHNT and CDR2 is YYREEE in the germline V gene (reference sequence). The CDR3 DNA reads TGTGCCAGCAGCTCTCGACTAGCGGGAACACAAGAGACCCAGTACTTC. It yields the protein CASSSRLAGTQETQYF. The variable domain in full, completed from reference TRBV5-4 and TRBJ2-5, reads ETGVTQSPTHLIKTRGQQVTLRCSSQSGHNTVSWYQQALGQGPQFIFQYYREEENGRGNFPPRFSGLQFPNYSSELNVNALELDDSALYLCASSSRLAGTQETQYFGPGTRLLVL.

V is TRBV6-1 and J is TRBJ2-5; the D gene is possibly TRBD2 (5 bases). The CDR3 is made up of 14 amino acids. Trimming stripped 2 bases from V and 0 bases from J, with 7 bases between. Germline CDR1 MNHNS, CDR2 SASEGT. As DNA, the CDR3 is TGTGCCAGCAGTGAATCGGGGAACCAAGAGACCCAGTACTTC. Its protein is CASSESGNQETQYF.

In this sample, this clone turned up a few times. The CDR3 region is CSVRTSSYNEQFF. DNA of the CDR3: TGCAGCGTTAGGACTAGTTCCTACAATGAGCAGTTCTTC. This chain links TRBV29-1 with TRBJ2-1; 7 bases fit TRBD2. The CDR3 length is 13 residues. Germline CDR1 and CDR2: SQVTM and ANQGSEA. V gave up 5 bases and J gave up 1 base; unmatched junction bases: 2.

Points on this clone: An end of the junction does not agree with germline; a read error may underlie this. The chain recombines TRBV2 with TRBJ2-3; 9 nucleotides line up with TRBD2. Germline V CDR1 and CDR2: SNHLY, FYNNEI. The CDR3 extends over 11 amino acids. The CDR3 spells CASSEARGGDF. The CDR3 coding sequence is TGTGCCAGCAGTGAAGCGCGGGGGGGGGATTTT.

J is TRBJ1-2 and V is TRBV5-1; no clear D. The CDR3 has 16 amino acids. Germline loops: CDR1 SGHRS, CDR2 YFSETQ. The V end lost 4 bases, the J end lost 5 bases, and 21 bases lay between the germline ends. This CDR3 reads CASSPFSSAGGYGYTF. The CDR3 bases are TGCGCCAGCAGCCCCTTCTCAAGCGCGGGAGGATATGGCTACACCTTC.